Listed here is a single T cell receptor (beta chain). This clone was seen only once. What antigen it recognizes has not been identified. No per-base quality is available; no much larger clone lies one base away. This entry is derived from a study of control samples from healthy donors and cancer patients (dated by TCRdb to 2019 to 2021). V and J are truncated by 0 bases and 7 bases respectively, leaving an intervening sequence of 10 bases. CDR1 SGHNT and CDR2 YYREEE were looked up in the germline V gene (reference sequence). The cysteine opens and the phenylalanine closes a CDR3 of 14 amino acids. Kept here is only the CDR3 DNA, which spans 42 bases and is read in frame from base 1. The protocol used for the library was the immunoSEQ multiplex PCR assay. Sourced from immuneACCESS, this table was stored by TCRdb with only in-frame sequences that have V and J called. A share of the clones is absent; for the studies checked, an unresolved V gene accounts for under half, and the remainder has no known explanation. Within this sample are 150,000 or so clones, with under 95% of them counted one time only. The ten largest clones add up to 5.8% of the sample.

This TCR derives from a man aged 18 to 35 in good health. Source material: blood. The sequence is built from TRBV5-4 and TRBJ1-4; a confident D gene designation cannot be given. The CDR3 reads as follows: CASSLAGFGEKLFF. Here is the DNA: TGTGCCAGCAGCTTGGCGGGGTTCGGTGAAAAACTGTTTTTT.